This T cell receptor (beta chain) comes out of a study of identical twins. Overall study results and limits: Zero-insertion analyses were open to partial confounding by invariant MAIT and iNKT cells.

Of note for this clonotype: Antigen: not known.

The cDNA had a unique molecular identifier and a template-switch universal primer site. TCRdb recomputed calls from the 5' RACE reads with MiXCR, one row per CDR3 protein. The data hold under 300,000 distinct CDR3 sequences, with over 12% observed a single time. This receptor was identified in a woman younger than 35 in good health. The sample consisted of memory (CD45RO+) T cells sorted from blood.

In DNA, the CDR3 is TGTGCCAGCAGCGTAGCCTCTGCCGGGGAGCTGTTTTTT. This sequence encodes CASSVASAGELFF. The gene calls are TRBV9 and TRBJ2-2; no firm D call. V was cut by 0 bases and J by 6 bases, with 6 bases left in between. The CDR3 runs to 13 residues. Germline V gene sequence: CDR1 SGDLS, CDR2 YYNGEE.